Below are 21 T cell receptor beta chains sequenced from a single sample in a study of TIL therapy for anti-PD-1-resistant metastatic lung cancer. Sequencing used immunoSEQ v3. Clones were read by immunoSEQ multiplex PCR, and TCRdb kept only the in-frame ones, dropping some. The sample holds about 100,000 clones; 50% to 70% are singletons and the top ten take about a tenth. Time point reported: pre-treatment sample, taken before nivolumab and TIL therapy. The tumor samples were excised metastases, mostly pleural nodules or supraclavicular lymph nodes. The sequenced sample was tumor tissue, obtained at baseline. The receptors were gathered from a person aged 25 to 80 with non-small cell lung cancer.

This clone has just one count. As DNA, the CDR3 is TGTGCCAGCAGCGCGGGACAGGGCTTCGAGACCCAGTACTTC. Translation: CASSAGQGFETQYF. This chain connects TRBV11-3 to TRBJ2-5; 9 bases line up with TRBD1. This CDR3 is 14 amino acids long. Germline V CDR1 and CDR2: SGHNT, YENEEA. Losses at the gene ends were 5 bases for V and 5 bases for J; bases not matched to a gene: 6.

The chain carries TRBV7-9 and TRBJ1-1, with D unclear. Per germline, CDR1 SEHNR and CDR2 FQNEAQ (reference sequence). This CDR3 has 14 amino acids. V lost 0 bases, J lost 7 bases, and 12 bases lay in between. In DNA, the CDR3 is TGTGCCAGCAGCTTAGCGGTGGGCTTTAATGAAGCTTTCTTT. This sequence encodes CASSLAVGFNEAFF.

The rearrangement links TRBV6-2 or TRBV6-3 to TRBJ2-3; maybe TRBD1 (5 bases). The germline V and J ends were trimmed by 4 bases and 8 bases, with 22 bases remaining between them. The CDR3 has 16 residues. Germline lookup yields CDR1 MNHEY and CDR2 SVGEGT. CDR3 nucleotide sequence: TGTGCCAGCAGTTTCCCAGGGTCAGTCTCCCCGGGTACGCAGTATTTT. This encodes CASSFPGSVSPGTQYF.

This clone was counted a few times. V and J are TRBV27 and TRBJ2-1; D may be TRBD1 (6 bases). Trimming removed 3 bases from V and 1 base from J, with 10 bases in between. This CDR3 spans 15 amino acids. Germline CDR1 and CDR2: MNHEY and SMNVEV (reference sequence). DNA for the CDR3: TGTGCCAGCAGTTTTCGGACAGTTTCCTACAATGAGCAGTTCTTC. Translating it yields CASSFRTVSYNEQFF.

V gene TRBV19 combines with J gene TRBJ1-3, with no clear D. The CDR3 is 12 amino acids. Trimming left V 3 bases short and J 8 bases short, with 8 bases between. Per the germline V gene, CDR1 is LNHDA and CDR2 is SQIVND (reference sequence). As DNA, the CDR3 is TGTGCCAGTAGTATGTGGGGATACACCATATATTTT. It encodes CASSMWGYTIYF.

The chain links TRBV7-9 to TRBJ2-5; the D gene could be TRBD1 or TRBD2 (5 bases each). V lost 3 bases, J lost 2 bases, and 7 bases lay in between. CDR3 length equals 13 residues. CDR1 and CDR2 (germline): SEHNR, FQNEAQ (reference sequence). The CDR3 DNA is TGTGCCAGCAGCTTGGGACCTCAAGAGACCCAGTACTTC. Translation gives CASSLGPQETQYF.

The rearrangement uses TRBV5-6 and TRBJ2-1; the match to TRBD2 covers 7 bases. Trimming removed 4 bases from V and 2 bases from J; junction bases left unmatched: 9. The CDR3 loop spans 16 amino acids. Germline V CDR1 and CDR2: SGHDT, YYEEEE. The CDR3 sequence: CASSPRFTSAYNEQFF. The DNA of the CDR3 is TGTGCCAGCAGCCCACGGTTCACTAGCGCCTACAATGAGCAGTTCTTC.

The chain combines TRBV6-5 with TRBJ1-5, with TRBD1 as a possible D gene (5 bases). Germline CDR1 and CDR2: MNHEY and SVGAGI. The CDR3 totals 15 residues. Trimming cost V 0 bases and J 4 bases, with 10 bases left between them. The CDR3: CASSYSIQANQPQHF. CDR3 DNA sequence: TGTGCCAGCAGTTACTCGATACAGGCTAATCAGCCCCAGCATTTT.

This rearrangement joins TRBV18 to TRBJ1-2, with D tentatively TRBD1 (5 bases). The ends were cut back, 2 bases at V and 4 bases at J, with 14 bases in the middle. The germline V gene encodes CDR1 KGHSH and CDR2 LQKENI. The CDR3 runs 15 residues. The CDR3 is CASSPVKGSIYGYTF. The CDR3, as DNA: TGTGCCAGCTCACCAGTGAAGGGGTCTATCTATGGCTACACCTTC.

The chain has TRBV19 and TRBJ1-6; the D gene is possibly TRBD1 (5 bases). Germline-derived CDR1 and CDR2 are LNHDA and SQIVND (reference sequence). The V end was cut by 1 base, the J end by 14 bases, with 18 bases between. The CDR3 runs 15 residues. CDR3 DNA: TGTGCCAGTAGTATAGTGGGGGTAGGCAAAAAGACCCTCCACTTT. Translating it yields CASSIVGVGKKTLHF.

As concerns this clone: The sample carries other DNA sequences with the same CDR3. In DNA, the CDR3 is TGTGCCAGCAGTTACTCACCAGGGAATCAGCCCCAGCATTTT. Protein product: CASSYSPGNQPQHF. The rearrangement links TRBV6-5 to TRBJ1-5; a weak D match, TRBD1 (5 bases). The germline V and J ends were trimmed by 0 bases and 4 bases, with 7 bases remaining between them. The CDR3 has 14 residues. CDR1 and CDR2 from the germline V gene are MNHEY and SVGAGI.

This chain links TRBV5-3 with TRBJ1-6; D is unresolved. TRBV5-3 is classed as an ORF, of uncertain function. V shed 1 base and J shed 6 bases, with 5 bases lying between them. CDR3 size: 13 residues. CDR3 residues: CARSLPGNSPLHF. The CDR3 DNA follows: TGTGCCAGAAGCTTGCCGGGTAATTCACCCCTCCACTTT.

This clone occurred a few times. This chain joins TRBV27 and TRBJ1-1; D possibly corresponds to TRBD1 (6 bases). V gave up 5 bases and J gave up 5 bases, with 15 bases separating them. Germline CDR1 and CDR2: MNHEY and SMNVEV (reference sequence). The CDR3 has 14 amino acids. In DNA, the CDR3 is TGTGCCAGCAGTACCTCAGGGGAAGGGACTGAAGCTTTCTTT. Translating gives CASSTSGEGTEAFF.

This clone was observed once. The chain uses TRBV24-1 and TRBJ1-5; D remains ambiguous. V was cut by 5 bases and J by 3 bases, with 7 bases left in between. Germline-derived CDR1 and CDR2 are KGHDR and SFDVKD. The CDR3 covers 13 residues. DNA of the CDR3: TGTGCCACCAGTGCCACCGCCAATCAGCCCCAGCATTTT. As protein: CATSATANQPQHF.

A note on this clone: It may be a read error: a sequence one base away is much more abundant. CDR3 loop: CASSSGLAGGETQYF. CDR3 in DNA: TGTGCCAGCAGCTCGGGACTAGCGGGAGGGGAGACCCAGTACTTC. The chain couples TRBV11-2 to TRBJ2-5; 16 bases line up with TRBD2. V lost 4 bases to trimming and J lost 5 bases; unmatched junction nucleotides: 1. CDR1 and CDR2 (germline): SGHAT, FQNNGV. This CDR3 contains 15 residues.

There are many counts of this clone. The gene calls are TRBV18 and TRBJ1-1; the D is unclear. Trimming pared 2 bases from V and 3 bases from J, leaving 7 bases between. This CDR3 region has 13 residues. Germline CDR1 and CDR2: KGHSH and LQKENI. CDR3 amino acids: CASSPERDTEAFF. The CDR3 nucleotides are TGTGCCAGCTCACCAGAGAGGGACACTGAAGCTTTCTTT. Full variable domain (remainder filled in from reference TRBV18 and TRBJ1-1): NAGVMQNPRHLVRRRGQEARLRCSPMKGHSHVYWYRQLPEEGLKFMVYLQKENIIDESGMPKERFSAEFPKEGPSILRIQQVVRGDSAAYFCASSPERDTEAFFGQGTRLTVV.

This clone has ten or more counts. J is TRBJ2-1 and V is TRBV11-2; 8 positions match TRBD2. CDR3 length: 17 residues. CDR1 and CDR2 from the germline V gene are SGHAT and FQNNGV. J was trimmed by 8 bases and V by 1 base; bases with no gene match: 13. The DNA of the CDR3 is TGTGCCAGCAGCTTAGTCGGCGGGGGGCACTTTGGTGATGAGCAGTTCTTC. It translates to CASSLVGGGHFGDEQFF.

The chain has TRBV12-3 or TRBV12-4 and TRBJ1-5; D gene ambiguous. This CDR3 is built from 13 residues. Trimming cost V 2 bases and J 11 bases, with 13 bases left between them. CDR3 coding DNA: TGTGCCAGCAGTTTAATCCTTAAGGGATCCCAGCATTTT. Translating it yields CASSLILKGSQHF.

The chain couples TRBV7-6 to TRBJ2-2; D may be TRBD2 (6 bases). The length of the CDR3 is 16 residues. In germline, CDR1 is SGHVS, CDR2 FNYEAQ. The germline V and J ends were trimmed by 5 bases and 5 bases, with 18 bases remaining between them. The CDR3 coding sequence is TGTGCCAGCAGCCCGCGACTCGGGCGGGGAACCGGGGAGCTGTTTTTT. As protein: CASSPRLGRGTGELFF.

CDR3 nucleotide sequence: TGTGCCAGCAGTTCCTTCGTGGAGCAAGCTGGGGCCAACGTCCTGACTTTC. Amino acid sequence: CASSSFVEQAGANVLTF. V gene TRBV6-2 or TRBV6-3 combines with J gene TRBJ2-6; D is ambiguous. CDR1 is MNHEY and CDR2 is SVGEGT in the germline V gene. With 4 bases removed from V and 2 bases from J, the gap between germline ends came to 15 bases. The CDR3 consists of 17 residues.

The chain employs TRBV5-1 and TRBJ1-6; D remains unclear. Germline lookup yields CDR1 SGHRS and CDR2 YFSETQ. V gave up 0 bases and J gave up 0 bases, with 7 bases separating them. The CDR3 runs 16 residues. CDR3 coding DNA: TGCGCCAGCAGCTTGGGAGGGAGCTCCTATAATTCACCCCTCCACTTT. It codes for CASSLGGSSYNSPLHF. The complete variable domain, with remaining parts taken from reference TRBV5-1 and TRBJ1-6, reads KAGVTQTPRYLIKTRGQQVTLSCSPISGHRSVSWYQQTPGQGLQFLFEYFSETQRNKGNFPGRFSGRQFSNSRSEMNVSTLELGDSALYLCASSLGGSSYNSPLHFGNGTRLTVT.